The present TCR beta chain was sequenced within a study of vaccination effects on CD4 cells after COVID-19. Points from the study as a whole: After vaccination of healthy people, only 1 of 255 vaccine-induced clones cross-reacted with common cold coronaviruses. By a late point after vaccination, infection- and vaccine-induced clones had shrunk markedly through clonal contraction.

Germline V gives CDR1 SGHKS, CDR2 YYEKEE (reference sequence). Between the trimmed V and J ends, which lost 3 bases and 1 base, there was a span of 10 bases. The CDR3 has 14 residues. Comment on this clone: Its target is unknown.

The protocol was immunoSEQ multiplex PCR, while the TCRdb copy is restricted to in-frame clones and leaves out a portion. The sample has some 65,000 clones, about 72% seen once. Peptide-pool stimulation followed by sequencing identified expanded antigen-specific CD4+ clonotypes in the ViraFEST assay. Investigators separated out CD4+ T cells once around nine days of culture had passed. According to the study, vaccine recipients showed no prior SARS-CoV-2 infection and negative nucleocapsid antibodies. Approximately 2.2 million PBMC per well received about 9.8 IU/ml IL-2 and roughly 9.2 ug/ml peptides in culture. Researchers swapped half the medium for IL-2 medium on both days 3 and 7.

This chain links TRBV5-5 with TRBJ1-1, with D tentatively TRBD1 (5 bases). Here the sequenced sample was CD4+ T cells from PBMCs cultured with HCoV-NL63 spike peptides, taken before COVID-19 vaccination. The receptor's source is a human donor who received a COVID-19 vaccine. In DNA form, the CDR3 reads TGTGCCAGCAGCTCAAGGGGTGGGAACACTGAAGCTTTCTTT. This codes for CASSSRGGNTEAFF.